The clone carrying this TCR beta chain occurred a few times. As yet, its antigen is unknown. This entry belongs to a study of OX40 agonist ivuxolimab in advanced cancers. Study results and limitations: CD4+ and CD8+ T cells in blood underwent clonal expansion by week 6 at 0.1 to 3.0 mg/kg.

Blood sampling took place at baseline, cycle 4 day 1, and cycle 7 day 1. Libraries were prepared by immunoSEQ multiplex PCR; TCRdb keeps only in-frame clonotypes and omits some of them. Here the sample spans tens of thousands of clones, 90% to 95% being singletons. Germline V CDR1 and CDR2: SGHAT, FQNNGV. The CDR3 runs to 15 residues. Deletions cut 5 bases from V and 4 bases from J, with 17 bases between. This TCR was sampled from an adult with an advanced solid tumor such as melanoma, head and neck, liver or kidney cancer. This material consisted of CD4+ or CD8+ T cells sorted from blood, taken in a trial of the OX40 agonist ivuxolimab. The J gene is TRBJ1-2, the V gene TRBV11-2; the D gene is possibly TRBD1 (6 bases). The CDR3 spells CASSLQAGAPYGYTF. In DNA, the CDR3 is TGTGCCAGCAGCCTCCAGGCAGGGGCGCCCTATGGCTACACCTTC.